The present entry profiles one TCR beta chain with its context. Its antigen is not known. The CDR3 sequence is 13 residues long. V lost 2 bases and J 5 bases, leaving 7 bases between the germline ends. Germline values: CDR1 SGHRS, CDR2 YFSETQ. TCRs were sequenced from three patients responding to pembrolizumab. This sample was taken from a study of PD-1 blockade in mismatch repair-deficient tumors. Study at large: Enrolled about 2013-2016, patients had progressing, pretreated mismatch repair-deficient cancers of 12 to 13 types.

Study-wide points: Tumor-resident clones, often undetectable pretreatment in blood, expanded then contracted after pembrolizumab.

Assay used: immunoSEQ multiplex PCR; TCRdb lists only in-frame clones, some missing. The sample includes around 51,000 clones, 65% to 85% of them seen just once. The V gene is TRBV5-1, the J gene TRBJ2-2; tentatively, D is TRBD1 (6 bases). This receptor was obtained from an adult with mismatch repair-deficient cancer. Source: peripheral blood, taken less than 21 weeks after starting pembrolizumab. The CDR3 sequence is CASSFGQTGELFF. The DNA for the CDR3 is TGCGCCAGCAGCTTCGGACAGACCGGGGAGCTGTTTTTT.